These 31 T cell receptor beta chains share one sample of origin, sequenced in a study of blood T cell repertoires in COVID-19. TCRdb's copy holds only in-frame clones and misses some; the assay was immunoSEQ multiplex PCR. The sample holds approximately 150,000 clones, over 80% seen once. Sequencing input: PBMCs or T cells enriched from blood (not recorded which). These receptors were taken from a man between 70 and 80 years old who had been exposed to COVID-19.

The rearrangement uses TRBV6-1 and TRBJ2-1; 7 positions agree with TRBD2. The germline V gene has CDR1 MNHNS and CDR2 SASEGT. The junction had 9 bases not matched to a gene; V was cut back by 3 bases and J by 7 bases. There are 15 residues in the CDR3. CDR3 sequence: CASSDRRSGGNEQFF. The CDR3 bases are TGTGCCAGCAGTGATAGGCGCTCCGGGGGGAATGAGCAGTTCTTC.

This clone was recorded only once. CDR3 sequence reads: CAWGLGPLGNTEAFF. The DNA of the CDR3 is TGTGCCTGGGGTTTGGGGCCTTTGGGGAACACTGAAGCTTTCTTT. V is TRBV30 and J is TRBJ1-1; D is perhaps TRBD1 (5 bases). The CDR3 runs to 15 residues. V was cut by 5 bases and J by 1 base, with 17 bases left in between. Germline V gene sequence: CDR1 GTSNPN, CDR2 SVGIG (reference sequence).

The chain employs TRBV6-5 and TRBJ1-2; D remains unclear. The CDR3 extends over 12 amino acids. Germline V gene sequence: CDR1 MNHEY, CDR2 SVGAGI. CDR3 protein: CACSRTNYGYTF. Written as DNA, the CDR3 is TGTGCATGCTCGCGGACTAACTATGGCTACACCTTC.

The V and J genes are TRBV7-2 and TRBJ2-6; 7 nucleotides align to TRBD1. CDR3 length: 18 amino acids. V trimming: 5 bases; J trimming: 1 base; junction bases outside the gene matches: 11. The germline V gene encodes CDR1 SGHTA and CDR2 FQGNSA. CDR3 in amino acids: CASSVTGTANSGANVLTF. The CDR3 DNA follows: TGTGCCAGCAGCGTAACCGGGACAGCAAATTCTGGGGCCAACGTCCTGACTTTC.

V and J are TRBV5-1 and TRBJ2-1; a possible D gene is TRBD1 (6 bases). Between the trimmed V and J ends, which lost 7 bases and 9 bases, there was a span of 20 bases. Germline values: CDR1 SGHRS, CDR2 YFSETQ. CDR3 length equals 14 residues. In nucleotides, the CDR3 is TGCGCCAGCCGATCTACAAACAGGGTCGGTGAGCAGTTCTTC. Translating it yields CASRSTNRVGEQFF.

This clone was found once. The chain employs TRBV27 and TRBJ2-3; possibly TRBD2 for D (5 bases). The CDR3 loop spans 13 amino acids. The V end lost 5 bases, the J end lost 2 bases, and 8 bases lay between the germline ends. From germline, CDR1 is MNHEY and CDR2 SMNVEV (reference sequence). CDR3 nucleotide sequence: TGTGCCAGCAGTGGAGGACCCACAGATACGCAGTATTTT. Amino acids: CASSGGPTDTQYF.

The rearrangement joins TRBV27 to TRBJ1-4; D perhaps matches TRBD1 (5 bases). The CDR3 loop spans 15 amino acids. With 0 bases removed from V and 3 bases from J, the gap between germline ends came to 8 bases. The germline gives CDR1 MNHEY, CDR2 SMNVEV (reference sequence). The CDR3 nucleotides are TGTGCCAGCAGTTTATCGGGGCTGCCTAATGAAAAACTGTTTTTT. This translates into CASSLSGLPNEKLFF.

This clone was recorded only once. This chain links TRBV19 with TRBJ1-2; D might be TRBD1 (5 bases). CDR1 and CDR2 from the germline V gene are LNHDA and SQIVND (reference sequence). The CDR3 has 15 amino acids. The V gene lost 5 bases and the J gene lost 8 bases, with 21 bases spanning the gap. CDR3 region: CASSSRLRGGEGYTF. The CDR3 coding sequence is TGTGCCAGTAGTTCCCGGTTGAGGGGAGGAGAAGGCTACACCTTC.

This clone has a handful of counts. The rearrangement uses TRBV5-1 and TRBJ2-2; TRBD2 agrees at 9 bases. V trimming: 1 base; J trimming: 5 bases; junction bases outside the gene matches: 6. Germline values: CDR1 SGHRS, CDR2 YFSETQ. This CDR3 is 16 amino acids long. CDR3 in amino acids: CASSLRASGITGELFF. In DNA form, the CDR3 reads TGCGCCAGCAGCTTGCGGGCTAGCGGGATAACCGGGGAGCTGTTTTTT. The full variable domain, rest sourced from reference TRBV5-1 and TRBJ2-2, is KAGVTQTPRYLIKTRGQQVTLSCSPISGHRSVSWYQQTPGQGLQFLFEYFSETQRNKGNFPGRFSGRQFSNSRSEMNVSTLELGDSALYLCASSLRASGITGELFFGEGSRLTVL.

The V gene is TRBV20-1, the J gene TRBJ1-1, with unresolved D. Germline CDR1 is DFQATT and CDR2 is SNEGSKA (reference sequence). CDR3 length: 10 amino acids. V lost 3 bases to trimming and J lost 7 bases, with 6 bases between them. In DNA form, the CDR3 reads TGCAGTGCTAGCGTCAGTGAAGCTTTCTTT. This codes for CSASVSEAFF.

The table lists this clone with a few counts. The V gene is TRBV7-2, the J gene TRBJ2-7; D may be TRBD2 (5 bases). Germline assignment: CDR1 SGHTA and CDR2 FQGNSA. V was pared by 8 bases and J by 4 bases, with 15 bases between. The CDR3 is made up of 13 amino acids. CDR3: CASSPGVIYEQYF. The CDR3 DNA reads TGTGCCAGCTCTCCCGGGGTCATTTACGAGCAGTACTTC.

CDR3 region: CATSAGQGAGTDTQYF. CDR3 sequence (DNA): TGTGCCACCAGTGCAGGGCAGGGGGCAGGCACAGATACGCAGTATTTT. The chain is built from TRBV24-1 and TRBJ2-3; the match to TRBD1 covers 8 bases. CDR3 length: 16 amino acids. V was clipped by 5 bases and J by 1 base; unmatched bases: 7. Germline lookup yields CDR1 KGHDR and CDR2 SFDVKD.

The V call is TRBV7-9, the J call TRBJ1-2; TRBD1 matches at 7 bases. Unmatched junction bases numbered 12, after V lost 6 bases and J lost 8 bases. CDR1 and CDR2 from the germline V gene are SEHNR and FQNEAQ (reference sequence). The CDR3 loop spans 14 amino acids. The CDR3 DNA reads TGTGCCAGCAGGGGGAACGACAGGGTTGAGGGCTACACCTTC. Amino acids: CASRGNDRVEGYTF.

The chain recombines TRBV5-1 with TRBJ2-5, with 12 bases identical to TRBD2. The CDR3 spans 14 residues. In germline, CDR1 is SGHRS, CDR2 YFSETQ. The trim removed 8 bases at V and 5 bases at J, leaving 7 bases unmatched. CDR3 sequence (DNA): TGCGCCAGTTCGACTAGCGGGGGACGCGAGACCCAGTACTTC. Encoded protein: CASSTSGGRETQYF.

The rearrangement joins TRBV7-9 to TRBJ2-1, with 7 bases aligning to TRBD2. The CDR3 totals 15 residues. The J segment lost 0 bases and the V segment lost 5 bases, leaving 4 bases of the junction unmatched. Germline V gene sequence: CDR1 SEHNR, CDR2 FQNEAQ (reference sequence). The CDR3 nucleotides read TGTGCCAGCAGCCGGGAGGCGAGCTCCTACAATGAGCAGTTCTTC. Translated, it gives CASSREASSYNEQFF.

This clone was seen only once. The chain is built from TRBV19 and TRBJ1-2; no clear D gene. This CDR3 is 15 amino acids long. V was clipped by 8 bases and J by 4 bases, with 20 bases between them. Germline loops: CDR1 LNHDA, CDR2 SQIVND (reference sequence). CDR3 amino acids: CASLSFGQAVYGYTF. The CDR3 nucleotides read TGTGCCAGTCTCTCTTTTGGCCAGGCAGTCTATGGCTACACCTTC.

The chain recombines TRBV5-6 with TRBJ2-7; no definite D call. Germline V lookup: CDR1 SGHDT, CDR2 YYEEEE. Trimming shortened V by 3 bases and J by 6 bases, and 7 bases separated the two germline ends. CDR3 length: 11 amino acids. DNA of the CDR3: TGTGCCAGCAGCTCCTTCCGCGAGCAGTACTTC. As protein: CASSSFREQYF.

The chain combines TRBV5-8 with TRBJ1-1; 7 nucleotides match TRBD1. CDR1 is SGHTS, CDR2 YDEGEE, per germline. Unmatched junction bases numbered 5, after V lost 0 bases and J lost 6 bases. CDR3 length: 14 amino acids. The CDR3 sequence is CASSLDRGPAEAFF. The DNA of the CDR3 is TGTGCCAGCAGCTTGGACAGGGGACCGGCTGAAGCTTTCTTT.

The chain carries TRBV7-4 and TRBJ1-5; no clear D. Germline V gives CDR1 SGHVT, CDR2 SQSDAQ. The CDR3 has 12 residues. Trimming pared 4 bases from V and 9 bases from J, leaving 10 bases between. The CDR3 reads CASSSDPGPQHF. DNA for the CDR3: TGTGCCAGCAGCTCCGATCCGGGGCCCCAGCATTTT.

This clone has a single count. The chain has TRBV27 and TRBJ2-2; D uncertain. The CDR3 sequence is 14 residues long. Germline CDR1 and CDR2: MNHEY and SMNVEV (reference sequence). Trimming cost V 3 bases and J 2 bases, with 7 bases left between them. Written as DNA, the CDR3 is TGTGCCAGCAGTTTCCTACTAAACACCGGGGAGCTGTTTTTT. This translates into CASSFLLNTGELFF.

V gene TRBV28 combines with J gene TRBJ2-1, with D possibly TRBD2 on 6 matching bases. The CDR3 is made up of 13 amino acids. Trimming took off 3 bases at V and 8 bases at J, with 11 bases between the two ends. CDR1 MDHEN and CDR2 SYDVKM come from the germline V gene. CDR3 amino acids: CASSFPGGDEQFF. In DNA form, the CDR3 reads TGTGCCAGCAGTTTCCCAGGAGGGGATGAGCAGTTCTTC.

This clone appeared once. The rearrangement uses TRBV13 and TRBJ1-4, with D unresolved. This CDR3 is built from 15 residues. Germline values: CDR1 PRHDT, CDR2 FYEKMQ (reference sequence). The ends were cut back, 10 bases at V and 0 bases at J, with 15 bases in the middle. This chain's CDR3 is CATNQRAATNEKLFF. The CDR3 nucleotides are TGTGCCACCAACCAACGAGCCGCAACTAATGAAAAACTGTTTTTT. Drawing the rest from reference TRBV13 and TRBJ1-4, the complete variable domain is AAGVIQSPRHLIKEKRETATLKCYPIPRHDTVYWYQQGPGQDPQFLISFYEKMQSDKGSIPDRFSAQQFSDYHSELNMSSLELGDSALYFCATNQRAATNEKLFFGSGTQLSVL.

The chain joins TRBV5-1 to TRBJ2-7, with 7 nucleotides matching TRBD2. This CDR3 spans 14 amino acids. Trimming removed 4 bases from V and 1 base from J; junction bases left unmatched: 5. Germline values: CDR1 SGHRS, CDR2 YFSETQ. CDR3 nucleotides: TGCGCCAGCAGCCTTGCCGGGGGGTCCTACGAGCAGTACTTC. Translation: CASSLAGGSYEQYF. The full variable domain, in which reference TRBV5-1 and TRBJ2-7 provide the parts outside the CDR3, is KAGVTQTPRYLIKTRGQQVTLSCSPISGHRSVSWYQQTPGQGLQFLFEYFSETQRNKGNFPGRFSGRQFSNSRSEMNVSTLELGDSALYLCASSLAGGSYEQYFGPGTRLTVT.

This chain links TRBV5-1 with TRBJ2-1, with 12 positions matching TRBD2. Germline V gene data show CDR1 as SGHRS and CDR2 as YFSETQ. V was clipped by 0 bases and J by 4 bases; unmatched bases: 8. The CDR3 contains 18 residues. The CDR3 spells CASSLGGLAGRLYNEQFF. CDR3 coding DNA: TGCGCCAGCAGCTTGGGGGGACTAGCGGGCCGGCTATACAATGAGCAGTTCTTC. Full variable domain (missing parts from reference TRBV5-1 and TRBJ2-1): KAGVTQTPRYLIKTRGQQVTLSCSPISGHRSVSWYQQTPGQGLQFLFEYFSETQRNKGNFPGRFSGRQFSNSRSEMNVSTLELGDSALYLCASSLGGLAGRLYNEQFFGPGTRLTVL.

This clone was recorded a few times. The chain combines TRBV7-8 with TRBJ1-2; tentative D call: TRBD1 (5 bases). The CDR3 contains 12 residues. The ends were cut back, 5 bases at V and 3 bases at J, with 7 bases in the middle. Looked up from germline, CDR1 is SGHVS and CDR2 is FQNEAQ. CDR3 region: CASSPGDYGYTF. The DNA for the CDR3 is TGTGCCAGCAGCCCGGGGGACTATGGCTACACCTTC.

The rearrangement links TRBV15 to TRBJ1-1; D not certain. Trimming shortened V by 1 base and J by 7 bases, and 25 bases separated the two germline ends. The V gene's germline CDR1 is LNHNV and CDR2 YYDKDF (reference sequence). The CDR3 is made up of 18 amino acids. Here the CDR3 reads CATSRGGRTGGLRGEAFF. CDR3 nucleotides: TGTGCCACCAGCAGAGGTGGGAGGACGGGAGGACTCCGGGGTGAAGCTTTCTTT.

The V and J genes are TRBV27 and TRBJ1-2, with D maybe TRBD1 (6 bases). This CDR3 spans 14 amino acids. V lost 5 bases, J lost 6 bases, and 16 bases lay in between. Germline V gene lookup returns CDR1 MNHEY and CDR2 SMNVEV (reference sequence). The CDR3 spells CASSPWGGGNGYTF. The CDR3 DNA reads TGTGCCAGCAGTCCCTGGGGAGGGGGGAATGGCTACACCTTC.

This chain connects TRBV5-6 to TRBJ1-3, with unresolved D. V lost 4 bases and J lost 0, with 14 bases in between. Germline CDR1 reads SGHDT; CDR2 reads YYEEEE. The CDR3 has 16 amino acids. CDR3 coding DNA: TGTGCCAGCAGCGAAGGTGCGGGGAACTCTGGAAACACCATATATTTT. Translated, it gives CASSEGAGNSGNTIYF.

The gene calls are TRBV6-1 and TRBJ2-1; weak D call: TRBD1 (6 bases). The V end lost 0 bases, the J end lost 2 bases, and 17 bases lay between the germline ends. The CDR3 runs to 18 residues. Germline assignment: CDR1 MNHNS and CDR2 SASEGT. Here the CDR3 reads CASSEAPRQAPTYNEQFF. DNA of the CDR3: TGTGCCAGCAGTGAAGCCCCAAGACAGGCGCCGACCTACAATGAGCAGTTCTTC.

The chain has TRBV5-4 and TRBJ2-1; 8 bases line up with TRBD2. V was pared by 0 bases and J by 7 bases, with 6 bases of the junction left unmatched. The CDR3 spans 15 residues. Germline V lookup: CDR1 SGHNT, CDR2 YYREEE (reference sequence). The chain's CDR3 is CASSLESGRGNEQFF. CDR3 sequence (DNA): TGTGCCAGCAGCTTGGAAAGCGGGAGAGGGAATGAGCAGTTCTTC. Drawing the rest from reference TRBV5-4 and TRBJ2-1, the complete variable domain is ETGVTQSPTHLIKTRGQQVTLRCSSQSGHNTVSWYQQALGQGPQFIFQYYREEENGRGNFPPRFSGLQFPNYSSELNVNALELDDSALYLCASSLESGRGNEQFFGPGTRLTVL.

This sequence joins TRBV5-1 and TRBJ2-1, with 7 positions matching TRBD1. CDR1 SGHRS and CDR2 YFSETQ come from the germline V gene. V lost 2 bases, J lost 5 bases, and 7 bases stayed unmatched. CDR3 length equals 15 residues. CDR3 DNA sequence: TGCGCCAGCAGCTTTACACCGGGACAGCACAATGAGCAGTTCTTC. Translating gives CASSFTPGQHNEQFF.